These 27 T cell receptor beta chains were sequenced from one sample in a study of blood T cell repertoires in COVID-19. The table came from immunoSEQ multiplex PCR; TCRdb's copy has only in-frame clones and leaves some out. Here the sample spans more than 150,000 clones, approximately 79% being singletons. Sequenced input: peripheral blood. The receptor set was obtained from a man aged 50 or older who had recovered from COVID-19.

Written as DNA, the CDR3 is TGTGCTAGTGGTTTGGGACAAAGCTCCTACAATGAGCAGTTCTTC. It codes for CASGLGQSSYNEQFF. This chain joins TRBV12-5 and TRBJ2-1; D gene unclear. CDR1 and CDR2 (germline): LGHNT, FRNRAP. The ends were cut back, 1 base at V and 0 bases at J, with 7 bases in the middle. The CDR3 length is 15 residues. The variable domain in full, with the rest retrieved from reference TRBV12-5 and TRBJ2-1, is DARVTQTPRHKVTEMGQEVTMRCQPILGHNTVFWYRQTMMQGLELLAYFRNRAPLDDSGMPKDRFSAEMPDATLATLKIQPSEPRDSAVYFCASGLGQSSYNEQFFGPGTRLTVL.

The chain uses TRBV9 and TRBJ1-1; possibly TRBD1 for D (6 bases). CDR1 and CDR2 from the germline V gene are SGDLS and YYNGEE. Trimming pared 3 bases from V and 3 bases from J, leaving 9 bases between. The CDR3 runs to 13 residues. CDR3 loop: CASSEGQDTEAFF. CDR3 nucleotide sequence: TGTGCCAGCAGCGAGGGACAAGACACTGAAGCTTTCTTT. Supplemented by reference TRBV9 and TRBJ1-1, the full variable domain reads DSGVTQTPKHLITATGQRVTLRCSPRSGDLSVYWYQQSLDQGLQFLIQYYNGEERAKGNILERFSAQQFPDLHSELNLSSLELGDSALYFCASSEGQDTEAFFGQGTRLTVV.

This clone showed up just a few times. The chain carries TRBV7-8 and TRBJ2-7, with 10 bases aligning to TRBD1. The CDR3 runs 15 residues. Unmatched junction bases numbered 6, after V lost 5 bases and J lost 2 bases. Germline-derived CDR1 and CDR2 are SGHVS and FQNEAQ. The CDR3 loop is CASSPRDRGTYEQYF. The CDR3 DNA reads TGTGCCAGCAGCCCCCGGGACAGGGGTACCTACGAGCAGTACTTC.

V is TRBV4-3 and J is TRBJ1-4; 8 bases map to TRBD1. Germline V lookup: CDR1 LGHNA, CDR2 YSLEER. The ends lost 4 bases at V and 14 bases at J; junction bases unmatched: 9. The CDR3 is 13 amino acids. In DNA form, the CDR3 reads TGCGCCAGCAGCCCTACAGGGGGAAACTATCTGTTTTTT. It codes for CASSPTGGNYLFF.

The J gene is TRBJ2-3, the V gene TRBV4-3; 7 positions agree with TRBD1. V was clipped by 5 bases and J by 6 bases; unmatched bases: 8. CDR1 and CDR2 (germline): LGHNA, YSLEER. The CDR3 consists of 14 residues. The CDR3 region is CASSSTGERDTQYF. In nucleotides, the CDR3 is TGCGCCAGCAGCTCTACAGGGGAGAGGGATACGCAGTATTTT.

The V gene is TRBV6-6, the J gene TRBJ2-2; 11 bases fit TRBD2. The V segment lost 6 bases and the J segment 4 bases; nucleotides outside the gene matches: 4. CDR3 length: 15 residues. Germline V gene sequence: CDR1 MNHNY, CDR2 SVGAGI (reference sequence). Written as DNA, the CDR3 is TGTGCCAGCAGCTCGACTAGCGGGGCCACCGGGGAGCTGTTTTTT. Its translation is CASSSTSGATGELFF.

The J gene is TRBJ2-2, the V gene TRBV5-1, with TRBD1 matching over 8 bases. V was clipped by 4 bases and J by 0 bases; unmatched bases: 2. The CDR3 has 15 residues. The germline CDR1 and CDR2 sequences are SGHRS and YFSETQ. The CDR3 sequence: CASSTQGANTGELFF. In nucleotides, the CDR3 is TGCGCCAGCAGCACACAGGGGGCGAACACCGGGGAGCTGTTTTTT.

This clone was seen a handful of times. The rearrangement links TRBV9 to TRBJ2-7; 8 bases align to TRBD2. CDR1 and CDR2 (germline): SGDLS, YYNGEE. J was trimmed by 4 bases and V by 4 bases; bases with no gene match: 10. The CDR3 runs 15 residues. CDR3 residues: CASSLLAGLGYEQYF. CDR3 nucleotides: TGTGCCAGCAGCCTATTAGCGGGGTTGGGGTACGAGCAGTACTTC.

The V call is TRBV5-1, the J call TRBJ1-6; 10 nucleotides agree with TRBD1. Trimming took 5 bases from V and 10 from J; bases not matched to a gene: 9. There are 15 residues in the CDR3. Germline loops: CDR1 SGHRS, CDR2 YFSETQ. The CDR3 is CASRSAGQGNSPLHF. The CDR3 DNA reads as TGCGCCAGCAGGTCGGCGGGACAGGGGAACTCACCCCTCCACTTT.

The genes are TRBV18 and TRBJ2-7; D might be TRBD2 (7 bases). CDR1 is KGHSH and CDR2 is LQKENI in the germline V gene. This CDR3 is 15 amino acids long. The germline V and J ends were trimmed by 3 bases and 0 bases, with 12 bases remaining between them. CDR3 sequence (DNA): TGTGCCAGCTCACCCCTGCGGGGGCTCTCCTACGAGCAGTACTTC. This sequence encodes CASSPLRGLSYEQYF.

The rearrangement uses TRBV28 and TRBJ1-2, with 8 bases lining up with TRBD1. With 3 bases clipped from V and 4 bases from J, the junction kept 4 bases outside the gene matches. The CDR3 is 14 amino acids. Germline V CDR1 and CDR2: MDHEN, SYDVKM. The CDR3: CASSLTGVRYGYTF. The CDR3 DNA sequence: TGTGCCAGCAGTTTGACAGGGGTTCGCTATGGCTACACCTTC.

This clone has only a few counts. The chain uses TRBV20-1 and TRBJ1-2, with 11 nucleotides matching TRBD1. V shed 3 bases, J shed 8 bases, and the junction held 11 bases outside the gene matches. This CDR3 region has 15 residues. Germline V gene data show CDR1 as DFQATT and CDR2 as SNEGSKA (reference sequence). For the CDR3, the DNA is TGCAGTGCTAGTGATGTTCTGGACAGGGGGCAGGGCTACACCTTC. This translates into CSASDVLDRGQGYTF.

CDR3 protein: CASSSTSGPTRQFF. CDR3 in DNA: TGTGCCAGCAGTTCGACTAGCGGGCCGACCCGACAGTTCTTC. This chain links TRBV6-5 with TRBJ2-1, with 10 bases that match TRBD2. The CDR3 is 14 residues long. The J segment lost 13 bases and the V segment lost 4 bases, leaving 10 bases of the junction unmatched. Germline-derived CDR1 and CDR2 are MNHEY and SVGAGI.

The genes are TRBV2 and TRBJ1-2; a weak D match, TRBD1 (6 bases). The V gene lost 10 bases and the J gene lost 8 bases, with 20 bases spanning the gap. The CDR3 has 13 amino acids. Germline loops: CDR1 SNHLY, CDR2 FYNNEI. The CDR3 reads CAIRTLQGWGYTF. CDR3 DNA sequence: TGTGCCATCCGGACCCTTCAGGGGTGGGGCTACACCTTC.

V usage is TRBV23-1 and J usage is TRBJ1-5, with 9 bases matching TRBD1. TRBV23-1 is assigned to the ORF class and has an uncertain function. This CDR3 is built from 17 residues. V dropped 0 bases and J dropped 7; count of bases not matched to a gene: 10. CDR3 loop: CASSQSPGQGLGQPQHF. DNA for the CDR3: TGCGCCAGCAGTCAATCCCCGGGACAGGGCCTGGGGCAGCCCCAGCATTTT.

The chain is built from TRBV20-1 and TRBJ2-1; D gene uncertain. The length of the CDR3 is 11 residues. Germline-derived CDR1 and CDR2 are DFQATT and SNEGSKA (reference sequence). Trimming left V 3 bases short and J 7 bases short, with 7 bases between. CDR3: CSASPGNEQFF. The CDR3 bases are TGCAGTGCTAGTCCCGGGAATGAGCAGTTCTTC.

The chain uses TRBV7-2 and TRBJ1-2; 8 bases align to TRBD1. Germline V gives CDR1 SGHTA, CDR2 FQGNSA. CDR3 length: 15 residues. The V and J ends lost 0 bases and 2 bases, in that order; junction bases with no gene match: 2. CDR3: CASSLAGTGNYGYTF. The CDR3 DNA reads TGTGCCAGCAGCTTAGCGGGGACAGGAAACTATGGCTACACCTTC.

This sequence joins TRBV12-3 or TRBV12-4 and TRBJ2-5; D possibly corresponds to TRBD2 (6 bases). The CDR3 contains 13 residues. Between the trimmed V and J ends, which lost 5 bases and 5 bases, there was a span of 12 bases. The CDR3 coding sequence is TGTGCCAGCAGTCCGGACTACTGGGAGACCCAGTACTTC. This translates into CASSPDYWETQYF.

The rearrangement joins TRBV20-1 to TRBJ2-1; 9 bases line up with TRBD2. The germline V gene has CDR1 DFQATT and CDR2 SNEGSKA (reference sequence). This CDR3 is built from 14 residues. Trimming cost V 3 bases and J 2 bases; bases outside gene matches: 2. The CDR3 is CSASGGRAYNEQFF. CDR3 nucleotides: TGCAGTGCTAGTGGCGGGAGGGCCTACAATGAGCAGTTCTTC.

The chain joins TRBV7-2 to TRBJ2-1; 9 nucleotides match TRBD2. Trimming removed 6 bases from V and 1 base from J; junction bases left unmatched: 4. Germline lookup yields CDR1 SGHTA and CDR2 FQGNSA. CDR3 length equals 15 residues. CDR3 in amino acids: CASRYSGRSYNEQFF. Written as DNA, the CDR3 is TGTGCCAGCAGATATAGCGGGAGATCCTACAATGAGCAGTTCTTC.

DNA of the CDR3: TGTGCCAGTAGGCTTACTAGCGGGGAAGACACCGGGGAGCTGTTTTTT. This encodes CASRLTSGEDTGELFF. The V call is TRBV19, the J call TRBJ2-2; TRBD2 aligns across 10 bases. Germline V gene lookup returns CDR1 LNHDA and CDR2 SQIVND (reference sequence). With 6 bases clipped from V and 3 bases from J, the junction kept 7 bases outside the gene matches. The CDR3 covers 16 residues.

The chain joins TRBV7-9 to TRBJ2-2, with 7 bases aligning to TRBD1. Per germline, CDR1 SEHNR and CDR2 FQNEAQ (reference sequence). J gave up 3 bases and V 5 bases, and 3 bases lay outside the gene matches. CDR3 length: 14 amino acids. DNA of the CDR3: TGTGCCAGCAGCCCGGGACAGTACACCGGGGAGCTGTTTTTT. Amino acid sequence: CASSPGQYTGELFF.

On this clone itself: The same CDR3 is also encoded by other DNA sequences in this sample. The rearrangement joins TRBV6-5 to TRBJ2-5, with D possibly TRBD2 on 5 matching bases. Trimming took off 4 bases at V and 5 bases at J, with 11 bases between the two ends. The CDR3 runs to 13 residues. Germline V gene lookup returns CDR1 MNHEY and CDR2 SVGAGI. CDR3 residues: CASSLSGWETQYF. CDR3 in DNA: TGTGCCAGCAGTTTGTCGGGGTGGGAGACCCAGTACTTC.

This clone was found a few times. V gene TRBV28 combines with J gene TRBJ2-3, with 7 bases lining up with TRBD1. The CDR3 runs to 15 residues. Trimming removed 4 bases from V and 0 bases from J; junction bases left unmatched: 4. Germline values: CDR1 MDHEN, CDR2 SYDVKM. DNA for the CDR3: TGTGCCAGCAGTTGGGGACAGTTGAGCACAGATACGCAGTATTTT. Its protein is CASSWGQLSTDTQYF.

A few counts support this clone. The chain has TRBV7-2 and TRBJ1-1; 7 bases fit TRBD1. The V gene end was trimmed by 5 bases and the J gene end by 1 base; junction bases not matched to a gene: 7. CDR1 and CDR2 (germline): SGHTA, FQGNSA. The CDR3 sequence is 15 residues long. The CDR3 sequence is CASSRVKGANTEAFF. The CDR3 DNA sequence: TGTGCCAGCAGCCGGGTGAAGGGGGCGAACACTGAAGCTTTCTTT.

V is TRBV4-2 and J is TRBJ2-2; D uncertain. V was pared by 0 bases and J by 0 bases, with 5 bases between. This CDR3 spans 15 amino acids. The germline V gene has CDR1 LGHNA and CDR2 YNFKEQ. CDR3 bases: TGTGCCAGCAGCCAAGACAGGACGAACACCGGGGAGCTGTTTTTT. The encoded protein is CASSQDRTNTGELFF.

This clone came up a few times. The chain combines TRBV19 with TRBJ1-5, with D unresolved. The CDR3 sequence is 13 residues long. Between the trimmed V and J ends, which lost 7 bases and 3 bases, there was a span of 10 bases. The germline V gene encodes CDR1 LNHDA and CDR2 SQIVND (reference sequence). The CDR3 DNA reads as TGTGCCAGTAATTGGGCCTACAATCAGCCCCAGCATTTT. Its protein is CASNWAYNQPQHF.